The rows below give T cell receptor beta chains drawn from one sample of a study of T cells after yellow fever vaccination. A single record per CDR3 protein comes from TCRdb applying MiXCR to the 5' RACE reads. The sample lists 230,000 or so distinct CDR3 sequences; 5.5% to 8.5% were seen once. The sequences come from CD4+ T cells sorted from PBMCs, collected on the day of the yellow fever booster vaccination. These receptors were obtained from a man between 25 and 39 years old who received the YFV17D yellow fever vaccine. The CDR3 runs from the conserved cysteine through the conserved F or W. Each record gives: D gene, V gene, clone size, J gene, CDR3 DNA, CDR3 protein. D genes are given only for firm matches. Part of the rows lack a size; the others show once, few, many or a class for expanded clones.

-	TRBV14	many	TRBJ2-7	TGTGCCAGCAGCCCCTCGCCAGGGGTGGCCGAGCAGTACTTC	CASSPSPGVAEQYF
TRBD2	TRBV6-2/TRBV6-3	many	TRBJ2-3	TGTGCCAGCAGTTACTCGACTAGCTTCGTGCAGTATTTT	CASSYSTSFVQYF
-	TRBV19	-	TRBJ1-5	TGTGCCAGTAGTATAGATCACGGGGGCATTGGCAATCAGCCCCAGCATTTT	CASSIDHGGIGNQPQHF
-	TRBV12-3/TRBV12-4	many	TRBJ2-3	TGTGCCAGCAGTTTTGGGCTGGCTAGCCGCACAGATACGCAGTATTTT	CASSFGLASRTDTQYF
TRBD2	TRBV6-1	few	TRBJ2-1	TGTGCCAGCGGGACTAGCTGGGGGGGGGAGCAGTTCTTC	CASGTSWGGEQFF
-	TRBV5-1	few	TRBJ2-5	TGCGCCAGCAGAGACGGACCAACCCAGGAGACCCAGTACTTC	CASRDGPTQETQYF
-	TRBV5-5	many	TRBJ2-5	TGTGCCAGCAGCTTGGGGGGGGAAAAGACCCAGTACTTC	CASSLGGEKTQYF
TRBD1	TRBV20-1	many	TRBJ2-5	TGCAGTGCCGACAGGGGCGATTACCAAGAGACCCAGTACTTC	CSADRGDYQETQYF
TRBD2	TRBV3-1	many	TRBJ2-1	TGTGCCAGCAGCTCTAGCGGGAGGACCTCCTACAATGAGCAGTTCTTC	CASSSSGRTSYNEQFF
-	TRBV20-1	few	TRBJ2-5	TGCAGTGCTGGACAGGGAGGGCTCCGGGAGACCCAGTACTTC	CSAGQGGLRETQYF
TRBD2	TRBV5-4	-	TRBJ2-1	TGTGCCAGCAGCACGGGACTAGCGGAGTACAATGAGCAGTTCTTC	CASSTGLAEYNEQFF
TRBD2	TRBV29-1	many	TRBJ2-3	TGCAGCGACACCGGACTAGAGCGAGATACGCAGTATTTT	CSDTGLERDTQYF
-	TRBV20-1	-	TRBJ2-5	TGCAGTGCACCAAAGTCGGACCAAGAGACCCAGTACTTC	CSAPKSDQETQYF
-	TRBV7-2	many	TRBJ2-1	TGTGCCAGCAGCCCCTCGGTGGTGAGCTCCTACAATGAGCAGTTCTTC	CASSPSVVSSYNEQFF
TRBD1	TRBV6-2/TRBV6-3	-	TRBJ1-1	TGTGCCAGCAGAAGACAGGGTGAAACTGAAGCTTTCTTT	CASRRQGETEAFF
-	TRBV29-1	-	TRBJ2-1	TGCTGTGTTCTACCAAATCTATACTCACTATACAATGAGCAGTTCTTC	CCVLPNLYSLYNEQFF
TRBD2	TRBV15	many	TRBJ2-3	TGTGCCACCAGCGTGGGTACTAGCGGGAGGCGGGGAGATACGCAGTATTTT	CATSVGTSGRRGDTQYF
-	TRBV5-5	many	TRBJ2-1	TGTGCCAGCAGCTTGCTCCCGGGGACGATAAATGAGCAGTTCTTC	CASSLLPGTINEQFF
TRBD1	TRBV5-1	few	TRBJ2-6	TGCGCCAGCAGCTCCGGGACAGGGGCCTCTGGGGCCAACGTCCTGACTTTC	CASSSGTGASGANVLTF
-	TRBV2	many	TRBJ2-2	TGTGCCAGCAGACAACTAGCATGGGCCGGGGAGCTGTTTTTT	CASRQLAWAGELFF
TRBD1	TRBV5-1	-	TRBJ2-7	TGCGCCAGCAGCAGGGGGCCGGGACAGGGGTACGAGCAGTACTTC	CASSRGPGQGYEQYF
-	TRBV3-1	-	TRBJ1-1	TGTGCCAGCTGCCGATCGGAAAACATGAACACTGAAGCTTTCTTT	CASCRSENMNTEAFF
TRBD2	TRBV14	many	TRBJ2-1	TGTGCCAGCAGCCAACTACTAGCGGGAGCTTATATCTTC	CASSQLLAGAYIF
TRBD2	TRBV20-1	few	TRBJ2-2	TGCAGTGCTACTGGGACTAGCGGGAGATTTACCGGGGAGCTGTTTTTT	CSATGTSGRFTGELFF
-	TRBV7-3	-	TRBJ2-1	TGTGCCAGCAGCTTCTCCGGGAGTACTCGAGGTGAGCAGTTCTTC	CASSFSGSTRGEQFF
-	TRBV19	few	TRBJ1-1	TGTGCCAGTAGTATTGGGTTGGGCACTGAAGCTTTCTTT	CASSIGLGTEAFF
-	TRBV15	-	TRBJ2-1	TGTGCCACCAGCAATGGGTATAATGAGCAGTTCTTC	CATSNGYNEQFF
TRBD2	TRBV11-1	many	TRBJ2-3	TGTGCCAGCAGCCCCTGGACTAGCGGCTTCTCTAGCACAGATACGCAGTATTTT	CASSPWTSGFSSTDTQYF
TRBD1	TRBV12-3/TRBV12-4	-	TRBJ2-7	TGTGCCAGCAGCCTAAAGGGGGCAGGGGGCGGGGAGCAGTACTTC	CASSLKGAGGGEQYF
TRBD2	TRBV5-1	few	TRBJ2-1	TGCGCCAGCAGCCGGGACGGGAGCGGGGTACGAGGTGAGCAGTTCTTC	CASSRDGSGVRGEQFF
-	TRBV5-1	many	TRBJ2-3	TGCGCCAGCAGCTTTAACGGAGTCGGGACAGATACGCAGTATTTT	CASSFNGVGTDTQYF
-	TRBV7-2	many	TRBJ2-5	TGTGCCAGCAGCCCCCTTTTTGGGGGTTCGGAGACCCAGTACTTC	CASSPLFGGSETQYF
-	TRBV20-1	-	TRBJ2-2	TGCAGTGCTAGAGATTCCCTACGGACGAACACCGGGGAGCTGTTTTTT	CSARDSLRTNTGELFF
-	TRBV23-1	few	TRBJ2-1	TGCGCCAGCAGTCAATCGCAATGTGTCGAGCAGTTCTTC	CASSQSQCVEQFF
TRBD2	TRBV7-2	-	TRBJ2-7	TGTGCCAGCAGCCCCTCTAGCGGGTTCCCCTACGAGCAGTACTTC	CASSPSSGFPYEQYF
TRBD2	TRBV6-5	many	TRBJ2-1	TGTGCCAGCAGTTACTCGAACGGGAGGATTAATGAGCAGTTCTTC	CASSYSNGRINEQFF
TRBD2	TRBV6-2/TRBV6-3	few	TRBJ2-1	TGTGCCAGCAGTAAGACTAGCGGGAGTGGGTATGAGCAGTTCTTC	CASSKTSGSGYEQFF
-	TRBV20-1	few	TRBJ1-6	TGCAGTGCGAGGACGGATGCTAATTCACCCCTCCACTTT	CSARTDANSPLHF
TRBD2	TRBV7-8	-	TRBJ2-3	TGTGCCAGCAGCCCCCTAGCGGGAGGAGGGACAGATACGCAGTATTTT	CASSPLAGGGTDTQYF
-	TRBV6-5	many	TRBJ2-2	TGTGCCAGCAGAGGGGAAGGGGGCACCGGGGAGCTGTTTTTT	CASRGEGGTGELFF
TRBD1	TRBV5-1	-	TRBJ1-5	TGCGCCAGCAGCCTGATCGGACAGGGAGCCCAGCATTTT	CASSLIGQGAQHF
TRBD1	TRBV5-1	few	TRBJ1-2	TGCGCCAGCAGCTTGGATGGACAGGGGGCGTCTGGCTACACCTTC	CASSLDGQGASGYTF
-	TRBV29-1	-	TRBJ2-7	TGCAGCGTTGCCCCACGGGTATCCTACGAGCAGTACTTC	CSVAPRVSYEQYF
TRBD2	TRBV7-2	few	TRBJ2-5	TGTGCCAGCAGCCCTGAGAGGGGACTAGCGGAAGAGACCCAGTACTTC	CASSPERGLAEETQYF
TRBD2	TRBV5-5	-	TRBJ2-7	TGTGCCAGCATCTATGGCCTGCAAACTAGCGGGAGCTCCTACGAGCAGTACTTC	CASIYGLQTSGSSYEQYF
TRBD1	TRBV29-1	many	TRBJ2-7	TGCAGCGTTGTGGTCAGGGGGTACGAGCAGTACTTC	CSVVVRGYEQYF
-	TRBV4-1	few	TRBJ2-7	TGCGCCAGCAGCCAAGTTTCACAGCCATTCTACGAGCAGTACTTC	CASSQVSQPFYEQYF
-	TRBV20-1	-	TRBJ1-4	TGCAGTGCCACGGGTACGGCTAATGAAAAACTGTTTTTT	CSATGTANEKLFF
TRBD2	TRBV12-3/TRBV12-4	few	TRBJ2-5	TGTGCCAGCAGTGCATCTAGCGGGAGTGAGACCCAGTACTTC	CASSASSGSETQYF